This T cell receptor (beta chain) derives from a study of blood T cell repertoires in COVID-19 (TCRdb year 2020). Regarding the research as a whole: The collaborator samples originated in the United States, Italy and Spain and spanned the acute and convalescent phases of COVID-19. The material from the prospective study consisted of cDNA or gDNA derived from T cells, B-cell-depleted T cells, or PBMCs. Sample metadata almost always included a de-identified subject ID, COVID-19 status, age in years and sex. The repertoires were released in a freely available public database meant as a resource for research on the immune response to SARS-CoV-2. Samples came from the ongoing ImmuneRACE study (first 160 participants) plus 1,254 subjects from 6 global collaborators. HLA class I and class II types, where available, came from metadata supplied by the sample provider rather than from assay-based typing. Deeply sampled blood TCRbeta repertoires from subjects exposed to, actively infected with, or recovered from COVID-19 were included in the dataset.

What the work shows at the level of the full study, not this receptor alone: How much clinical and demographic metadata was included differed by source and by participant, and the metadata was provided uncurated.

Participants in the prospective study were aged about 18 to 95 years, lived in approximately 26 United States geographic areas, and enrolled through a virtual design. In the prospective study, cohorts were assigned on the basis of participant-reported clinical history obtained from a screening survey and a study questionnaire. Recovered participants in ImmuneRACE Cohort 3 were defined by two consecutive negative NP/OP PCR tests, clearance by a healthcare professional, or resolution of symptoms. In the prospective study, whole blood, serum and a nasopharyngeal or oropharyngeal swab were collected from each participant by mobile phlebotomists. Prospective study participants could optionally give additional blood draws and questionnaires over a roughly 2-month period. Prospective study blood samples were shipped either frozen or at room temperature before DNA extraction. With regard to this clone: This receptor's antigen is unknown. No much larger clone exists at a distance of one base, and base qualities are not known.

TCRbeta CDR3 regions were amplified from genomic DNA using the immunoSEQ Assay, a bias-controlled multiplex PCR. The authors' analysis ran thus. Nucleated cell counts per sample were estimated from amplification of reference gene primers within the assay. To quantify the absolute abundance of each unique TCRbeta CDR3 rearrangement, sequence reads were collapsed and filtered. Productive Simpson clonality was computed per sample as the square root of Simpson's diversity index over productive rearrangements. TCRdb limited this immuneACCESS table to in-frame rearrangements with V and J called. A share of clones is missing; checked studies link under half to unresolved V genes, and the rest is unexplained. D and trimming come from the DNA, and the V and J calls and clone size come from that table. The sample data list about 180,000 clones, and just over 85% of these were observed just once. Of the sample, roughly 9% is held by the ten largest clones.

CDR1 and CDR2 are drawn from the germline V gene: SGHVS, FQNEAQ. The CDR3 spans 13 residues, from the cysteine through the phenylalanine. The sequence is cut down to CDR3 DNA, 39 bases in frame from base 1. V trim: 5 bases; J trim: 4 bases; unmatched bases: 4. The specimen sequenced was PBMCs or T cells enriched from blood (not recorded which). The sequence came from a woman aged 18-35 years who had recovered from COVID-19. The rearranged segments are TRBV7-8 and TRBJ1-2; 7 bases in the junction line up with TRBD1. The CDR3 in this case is CASSTGVRYGYTF. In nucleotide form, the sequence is TGTGCCAGCAGCACAGGGGTGCGCTATGGCTACACCTTC.